This TCR beta chain was sequenced for a study of T-cell reconstitution after alpha-beta-depleted transplantation in children. Overall study results and limits: Where alpha-beta T cells came from about two months after transplant was reportedly several hundred expanded graft clones.

The authors prepared the TCRbeta library with unique molecular identifiers. TCRdb itself ran the PCR reads through MiXCR, one entry per CDR3 protein. The sample has about 980,000 distinct CDR3 sequences; about 26% are singletons. This clonotype was counted only a few times. As yet, its antigen is unknown. Trimming took 2 bases from V and 2 from J; bases not matched to a gene: 7. The CDR3 runs to 17 residues. CDR1 and CDR2 from the germline V gene are DFQATT and SNEGSKA (reference sequence). Sequencing used PBMCs, mostly from graft donor cells, obtained 360 days after TCRalphabeta/CD19-depleted stem cell transplant. The chain couples TRBV20-1 to TRBJ2-3, with TRBD2 matching over 13 bases. This receptor was taken from a boy in the first two years of life who had a stem cell transplant for SCID, so the T cells may come from the graft donor. The CDR3 is CSARSPGLAGDTDTQYF. The CDR3, as DNA: TGCAGTGCTAGAAGCCCCGGACTAGCGGGGGACACAGATACGCAGTATTTT.